This T cell receptor beta chain was sequenced for a study of T cells in Graves' hyperthyroidism and ophthalmopathy. Study observations and caveats: Most clonotypes expanded in thyroid above 0.001 were likewise present in blood.

RNA transcripts served as the template for amplifying TCR beta CDR3 regions. HTBI primers were used for first-round RT-PCR of the TCR CDR3. MiXCR was run by TCRdb on the multiplex PCR reads, yielding one entry per CDR3 protein. The sample lists approximately 620,000 distinct CDR3 sequences, about 16% occurring once. As to this clonotype: Its specificity is not known.

The study included ophthalmopathy patients with Clinical Activity Score at least 3, NOSPECS grade at least 4 and duration under 3 months. Clinicians diagnosed patients from clinical symptoms, serum thyroxine and TRAb, thyroid ultrasound and orbital computed tomography. Germline CDR1 reads SNHLY; CDR2 reads FYNNEI. V was clipped by 2 bases and J by 2 bases, with 7 bases between them. There are 14 residues in the CDR3. The material sequenced was blood. V gene TRBV2 combines with J gene TRBJ1-5; the D gene is possibly TRBD1 (5 bases). This TCR derives from a woman in her thirties or forties with Graves' ophthalmopathy. The CDR3 coding sequence is TGTGCCAGCAGTGAACGGGGGGGCAATCAGCCCCAGCATTTT. It translates to CASSERGGNQPQHF.